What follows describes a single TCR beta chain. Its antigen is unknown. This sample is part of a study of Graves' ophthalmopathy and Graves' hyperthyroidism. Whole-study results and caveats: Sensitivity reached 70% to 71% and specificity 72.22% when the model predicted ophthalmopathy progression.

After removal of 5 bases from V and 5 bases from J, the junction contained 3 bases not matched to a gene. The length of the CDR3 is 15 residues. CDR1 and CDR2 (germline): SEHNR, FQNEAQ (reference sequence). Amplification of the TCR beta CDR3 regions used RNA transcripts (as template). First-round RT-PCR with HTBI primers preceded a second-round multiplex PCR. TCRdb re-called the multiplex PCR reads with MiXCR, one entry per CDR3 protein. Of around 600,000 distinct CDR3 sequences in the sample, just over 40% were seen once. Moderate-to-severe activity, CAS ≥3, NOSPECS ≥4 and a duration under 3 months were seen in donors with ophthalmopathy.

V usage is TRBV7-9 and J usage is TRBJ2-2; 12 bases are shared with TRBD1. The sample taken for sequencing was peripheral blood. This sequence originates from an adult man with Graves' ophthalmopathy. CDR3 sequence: CASSGDRGHTGELFF. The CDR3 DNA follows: TGTGCCAGCAGCGGGGACAGGGGGCATACCGGGGAGCTGTTTTTT.